Each of the 4 T cell receptor beta chains below was sequenced from the same sample in a study of T cell responses to AZD1222 COVID-19 vaccine. Profiled with immunoSEQ multiplex PCR; TCRdb holds only in-frame clones, not every one. The sample consists of approximately 80,000 clones, around 89% of them appearing once. Specimen: peripheral blood, collected on day 0 of AZD1222 vaccination. These receptors all come from an adult in good health.

The chain couples TRBV9 to TRBJ1-1; the D gene is possibly TRBD1 (6 bases). CDR3 length: 15 residues. V lost 3 bases to trimming and J lost 0 bases, with 12 bases between them. The germline V gene has CDR1 SGDLS and CDR2 YYNGEE. DNA of the CDR3: TGTGCCAGCAGCGCGGGGGGACACTTGAACACTGAAGCTTTCTTT. Its protein product is CASSAGGHLNTEAFF.

The chain is built from TRBV5-1 and TRBJ1-2, with D unresolved. The CDR3 extends over 15 amino acids. Deletions cut 0 bases from V and 9 bases from J, with 18 bases between. Germline CDR1 reads SGHRS; CDR2 reads YFSETQ. This CDR3 is CASSLDGTHLGSYTF. In DNA, the CDR3 is TGCGCCAGCAGCTTGGACGGCACGCACCTTGGGAGCTACACCTTC.

This chain connects TRBV15 to TRBJ2-3, with 14 bases aligning to TRBD2. CDR3 length: 20 residues. Germline V gene sequence: CDR1 LNHNV, CDR2 YYDKDF (reference sequence). Germline trimming cut 1 base from V and 0 bases from J; bases unmatched to any gene: 9. This CDR3 is CATSRGFGLAGGWSTDTQYF. CDR3 in DNA: TGTGCCACCAGCAGAGGTTTCGGACTAGCGGGAGGTTGGAGCACAGATACGCAGTATTTT.

V usage is TRBV19 and J usage is TRBJ2-7, with a weak D call TRBD1 (6 bases). Germline V gives CDR1 LNHDA, CDR2 SQIVND (reference sequence). This CDR3 region has 14 residues. Trimming left V 4 bases short and J 1 base short, with 11 bases between. CDR3 sequence: CASSTQGISYEQYF. The CDR3 region has the DNA TGTGCCAGTAGTACCCAGGGGATTTCCTACGAGCAGTACTTC. Complete variable domain (other parts from reference TRBV19 and TRBJ2-7): DGGITQSPKYLFRKEGQNVTLSCEQNLNHDAMYWYRQDPGQGLRLIYYSQIVNDFQKGDIAEGYSVSREKKESFPLTVTSAQKNPTAFYLCASSTQGISYEQYFGPGTRLTVT.